Listed here are 17 T cell receptor beta chains from one sample, sequenced in a study of T-cell memory formation after mild COVID-19 (TCRdb year 2021). The library relied on 5' RACE. Instrument on record: Illumina NovaSeq 6000. TCRdb ran its own pipeline on the public reads, namely fastp trimming at Q25 and MiXCR clone calling, and kept in-frame beta chains. For every CDR3 protein sequence, its rows merge into one entry that carries the most common genes and DNA. Recorded for this sample are roughly 100,000 distinct CDR3 sequences; about 15% of them occurred a single time. Jointly, the top ten make up approximately 40% of the sample. Sequenced input: PBMCs or a T cell subset sorted from them (not recorded which). All receptors come from a man aged 18 to 30 who had mild COVID-19 (a few samples of this study predate the infection). The sample titles of this study are shuffled in the database, so cell type and time point are left out; the donor was told from shared clones.

The chain joins TRBV5-1 to TRBJ2-7; 9 bases fit TRBD1. There are 15 residues in the CDR3. Germline values: CDR1 SGHRS, CDR2 YFSETQ. The V segment lost 4 bases and the J segment 3 bases; nucleotides outside the gene matches: 8. In nucleotides, the CDR3 is TGCGCCAGCAGCGCACCCGGGACAGGGAGCTACGAGCAGTACTTC. Its protein product is CASSAPGTGSYEQYF. The full variable domain, its missing parts supplied by reference TRBV5-1 and TRBJ2-7, is KAGVTQTPRYLIKTRGQQVTLSCSPISGHRSVSWYQQTPGQGLQFLFEYFSETQRNKGNFPGRFSGRQFSNSRSEMNVSTLELGDSALYLCASSAPGTGSYEQYFGPGTRLTVT.

This clonotype came up a few times. The V gene is TRBV7-9, the J gene TRBJ1-5; D is ambiguous. The CDR3 runs 15 residues. With 2 bases removed from V and 6 bases from J, the gap between germline ends came to 14 bases. Germline CDR1 SEHNR, CDR2 FQNEAQ (reference sequence). CDR3 region: CASSLSGQDGQPQHF. The CDR3 DNA reads TGTGCCAGCAGCTTAAGCGGGCAGGACGGTCAGCCCCAGCATTTT.

This clonotype was observed many times. This chain uses TRBV19 with TRBJ2-3, with D tentatively TRBD2 (6 bases). The length of the CDR3 is 13 residues. Germline lookup yields CDR1 LNHDA and CDR2 SQIVND (reference sequence). V lost 5 bases, J lost 6 bases, and 12 bases lay in between. As DNA, the CDR3 is TGTGCCAGTAGTCCCATGGGAGGCGATACGCAGTATTTT. Its protein product is CASSPMGGDTQYF.

The gene calls are TRBV20-1 and TRBJ1-5; D is undetermined. CDR3 size: 15 residues. CDR1 and CDR2 from the germline V gene are DFQATT and SNEGSKA (reference sequence). V was pared by 4 bases and J by 0 bases, with 13 bases between. CDR3 coding DNA: TGCAGTGCTACCTCCGAACAGAGTAGCAATCAGCCCCAGCATTTT. It is translated as CSATSEQSSNQPQHF.

The chain employs TRBV30 and TRBJ2-1; possible D gene TRBD2, 6 bases. Trimming shortened V by 5 bases and J by 7 bases, and 12 bases separated the two germline ends. CDR1 GTSNPN and CDR2 SVGIG come from the germline V gene (reference sequence). This CDR3 has 12 residues. CDR3 loop: CAWGRTGNEQFF. The CDR3 DNA is TGTGCCTGGGGGAGGACGGGGAATGAGCAGTTCTTC.

This clonotype showed up just a few times. The chain joins TRBV7-9 to TRBJ2-1, with 10 bases lining up with TRBD2. The CDR3 covers 18 residues. V was pared by 5 bases and J by 5 bases, with 15 bases of the junction left unmatched. The germline V gene has CDR1 SEHNR and CDR2 FQNEAQ (reference sequence). CDR3 in amino acids: CASSPKQLAGLKHNEQFF. For the CDR3, the DNA is TGTGCCAGCAGCCCCAAGCAACTAGCGGGGCTAAAACACAATGAGCAGTTCTTC. The entire variable domain, with the rest obtained from reference TRBV7-9 and TRBJ2-1, is as follows: DTGVSQNPRHKITKRGQNVTFRCDPISEHNRLYWYRQTLGQGPEFLTYFQNEAQLEKSRLLSDRFSAERPKGSFSTLEIQRTEQGDSAMYLCASSPKQLAGLKHNEQFFGPGTRLTVL.

This clonotype was recorded at least ten times. The CDR3 DNA sequence: TGCGCCAGCAGCCAAGATAAACTAGCGATACAGACCCAGTACTTC. Protein product: CASSQDKLAIQTQYF. The rearrangement joins TRBV4-1 to TRBJ2-5, with 7 bases fitting TRBD2. CDR3 size: 15 residues. Germline V gives CDR1 MGHRA, CDR2 YSYEKL. V was pared by 0 bases and J by 6 bases, with 7 bases of the junction left unmatched.

The gene calls are TRBV6-5 and TRBJ1-4; 12 bases are shared with TRBD1. The trim removed 1 base at V and 5 bases at J, leaving 5 bases unmatched. This CDR3 is 17 amino acids long. CDR1 MNHEY and CDR2 SVGAGI come from the germline V gene. The CDR3 here is CASSYFGTGGLNEKLFF. CDR3 bases: TGTGCCAGCAGTTACTTTGGGACAGGGGGCTTGAATGAAAAACTGTTTTTT.

This clonotype came up many times. This rearrangement joins TRBV4-1 to TRBJ2-3; maybe TRBD1 (6 bases). The CDR3 runs to 16 residues. Germline V CDR1 and CDR2: MGHRA, YSYEKL. The V end was cut by 3 bases, the J end by 5 bases, with 18 bases between. This CDR3 reads CASSQLRGRQGDTQYF. The CDR3 DNA sequence: TGCGCCAGCAGCCAGCTCAGGGGCAGGCAAGGAGATACGCAGTATTTT.

This clonotype was counted a few times. The chain combines TRBV7-9 with TRBJ2-2; the D is unclear. CDR1 and CDR2 (germline): SEHNR, FQNEAQ (reference sequence). V lost 5 bases and J 4 bases, leaving 20 bases between the germline ends. The CDR3 runs 17 residues. CDR3: CASSPPPRTARTGELFF. CDR3 nucleotide sequence: TGTGCCAGCAGCCCGCCCCCAAGGACGGCACGCACCGGGGAGCTGTTTTTT.

V is TRBV6-5 and J is TRBJ1-6; possible D gene TRBD1, 5 bases. The CDR3 is 15 residues long. Germline V gives CDR1 MNHEY, CDR2 SVGAGI. V was cut by 2 bases and J by 12 bases, with 17 bases left in between. Here the CDR3 reads CASSYVEAGREPLHF. DNA of the CDR3: TGTGCCAGCAGTTACGTGGAGGCAGGGAGGGAACCCCTCCACTTT.

V and J are TRBV27 and TRBJ2-7, with D perhaps assigned TRBD1 or TRBD2 (5 bases each). V gave up 7 bases and J gave up 2 bases, with 18 bases separating them. This CDR3 comprises 15 residues. Germline CDR1 is MNHEY and CDR2 is SMNVEV (reference sequence). The CDR3 spells CASTKIGTLPYEQYF. DNA for the CDR3: TGTGCCAGCACAAAAATAGGGACCCTCCCCTACGAGCAGTACTTC.

This clonotype was counted only a few times. The V call is TRBV20-1, the J call TRBJ2-7; D gene unclear. Per the germline V gene, CDR1 is DFQATT and CDR2 is SNEGSKA (reference sequence). The CDR3 sequence is 11 residues long. Deletions cut 7 bases from V and 2 bases from J, with 9 bases between. The CDR3 loop is CSGQSTYEQYF. DNA for the CDR3: TGCAGTGGCCAAAGTACCTACGAGCAGTACTTC.

This clonotype was found a few times. The CDR3 DNA follows: TGTGCCAGCAGCTTAGATAGACAGGGTAAAAGCTCCTACGAGCAGTACGTC. Amino acid sequence: CASSLDRQGKSSYEQYV. The chain couples TRBV7-9 to TRBJ2-7; 7 bases fit TRBD1. J was trimmed by 0 bases and V by 1 base; bases with no gene match: 9. The CDR3 length is 17 residues. CDR1 is SEHNR, CDR2 FQNEAQ, per germline (reference sequence).

This clonotype was found many times. J is TRBJ1-4 and V is TRBV9; D remains unclear. Germline lookup yields CDR1 SGDLS and CDR2 YYNGEE. There are 15 residues in the CDR3. Trimming pared 0 bases from V and 2 bases from J, leaving 8 bases between. CDR3 sequence (DNA): TGTGCCAGCAGCGTAGGCCTCGCCACTAATGAAAAACTGTTTTTT. Protein product: CASSVGLATNEKLFF.

This clonotype was seen a handful of times. V is TRBV6-5 and J is TRBJ2-7; TRBD1 is a possible D gene (6 bases). Between the trimmed V and J ends, which lost 2 bases and 9 bases, there was a span of 11 bases. The germline gives CDR1 MNHEY, CDR2 SVGAGI. The CDR3 length is 12 residues. The CDR3 region is CASSYPTGPQYF. In DNA, the CDR3 is TGTGCCAGCAGTTACCCGACAGGACCGCAGTACTTC.

This clonotype has only a few counts. The genes are TRBV7-9 and TRBJ2-3, with D unresolved. Germline loops: CDR1 SEHNR, CDR2 FQNEAQ (reference sequence). Trimming left V 3 bases short and J 3 bases short, with 10 bases between. This CDR3 region has 14 residues. The CDR3 reads CASSFSLLTDTQYF. CDR3 DNA sequence: TGTGCCAGCAGCTTTAGTCTGCTTACAGATACGCAGTATTTT.